A single sample gave rise to the 13 T cell receptor beta chains below, sequenced in a study of T-cell reconstitution after alpha-beta-depleted transplantation in children. Construction of the TCRbeta library involved unique molecular identifiers. TCRdb re-analysed the PCR reads in MiXCR, keeping a single row per CDR3 protein. The repertoire holds some 590,000 distinct CDR3 sequences, with about 10% as singletons. Specimen: PBMCs from the stem cell graft donor, collected from the stem cell graft. These receptor sequences come from a human donor who donated a stem cell graft to a child with acute myeloid leukemia.

The chain has TRBV7-2 and TRBJ2-5; the match to TRBD1 covers 9 bases. Germline lookup yields CDR1 SGHTA and CDR2 FQGNSA. Trimming took 5 bases from V and 5 from J; bases not matched to a gene: 9. This CDR3 has 15 amino acids. Here the CDR3 reads CASSPRQGVVETQYF. The DNA of the CDR3 is TGTGCCAGCAGCCCACGACAGGGGGTTGTGGAGACCCAGTACTTC.

This clonotype was observed many times. This chain connects TRBV14 to TRBJ2-2; the D gene could be TRBD1 or TRBD2 (5 bases each). Trimming left V 4 bases short and J 5 bases short, with 17 bases between. The CDR3 has 16 residues. Germline-derived CDR1 and CDR2 are SGHDN and FVKESK. This CDR3 is CASSPFLGAGTGELFF. CDR3 in DNA: TGTGCCAGCAGCCCTTTCCTCGGGGCTGGGACCGGGGAGCTGTTTTTT.

This clonotype was detected many times. V gene TRBV7-3 combines with J gene TRBJ2-5; D unclear. CDR1 SGHTA and CDR2 FQGTGA come from the germline V gene. V was trimmed by 5 bases and J by 3 bases, leaving 16 bases between them. This CDR3 comprises 15 residues. DNA of the CDR3: TGTGCCAGCAGCGCTAACGCCAGACTGGAAGAGACCCAGTACTTC. Translation gives CASSANARLEETQYF.

This clonotype has only a few counts. The chain links TRBV5-1 to TRBJ1-5; 7 bases are a match to TRBD1. V shed 4 bases and J 3 bases; nucleotides not matched to a gene: 4. Per the germline V gene, CDR1 is SGHRS and CDR2 is YFSETQ. This CDR3 region has 14 residues. CDR3 bases: TGCGCCAGCAGCGGGGGACAGCCCAATCAGCCCCAGCATTTT. As protein: CASSGGQPNQPQHF.

The J gene is TRBJ2-1, the V gene TRBV20-1, with 7 bases aligning to TRBD2. V lost 4 bases to trimming and J lost 6 bases; unmatched junction nucleotides: 6. This CDR3 has 13 amino acids. Germline CDR1 and CDR2: DFQATT and SNEGSKA (reference sequence). The CDR3 DNA reads TGCAGTGCTAATTTGTGGGGGGGCAATGAGCAGTTCTTC. Translated: CSANLWGGNEQFF.

This clonotype was detected ten times or more. The V gene is TRBV7-8, the J gene TRBJ1-5; 8 bases are shared with TRBD1. Germline loops: CDR1 SGHVS, CDR2 FQNEAQ. The CDR3 length is 15 residues. Trimming took 5 bases from V and 2 from J; bases not matched to a gene: 5. The CDR3 region has the DNA TGTGCCAGCAGCCTACTGGGACAGGGCAATCAGCCCCAGCATTTT. This translates into CASSLLGQGNQPQHF.

The sample holds many counts of this clonotype. This chain joins TRBV7-2 and TRBJ2-1; D unclear. This CDR3 is 15 amino acids long. Between the trimmed V and J ends, which lost 1 base and 2 bases, there was a span of 9 bases. Germline V gene lookup returns CDR1 SGHTA and CDR2 FQGNSA. The CDR3 coding sequence is TGTGCCAGCAGCTTAGATGGGCTCCCCTACAATGAGCAGTTCTTC. Protein sequence: CASSLDGLPYNEQFF.

This clonotype was detected only a few times. The chain employs TRBV29-1 and TRBJ2-7, with D unresolved. CDR1 is SQVTM, CDR2 ANQGSEA, per germline. The ends were cut back, 7 bases at V and 7 bases at J, with 14 bases in the middle. This CDR3 has 11 residues. In DNA form, the CDR3 reads TGCAGCGCCGAATGGGCGCGGGAGCAGTACTTC. As protein: CSAEWAREQYF.

This clonotype was found many times. V gene TRBV20-1 combines with J gene TRBJ1-6; weak D call: TRBD1 (5 bases). Per germline, CDR1 DFQATT and CDR2 SNEGSKA (reference sequence). V lost 0 bases and J lost 5, with 14 bases in between. This CDR3 spans 16 amino acids. The CDR3 reads CSARDGGDRDNSPLHF. The DNA for the CDR3 is TGCAGTGCTAGAGATGGGGGGGATAGGGATAATTCACCCCTCCACTTT.

This clonotype has ten or more counts. Here the CDR3 reads CASTSGFYEQYF. The CDR3 nucleotides read TGTGCCAGCACTAGCGGGTTTTACGAGCAGTACTTC. This chain joins TRBV6-2 or TRBV6-3 and TRBJ2-7; the match to TRBD2 covers 8 bases. Trimming at V came to 7 bases and at J to 4 bases, leaving 3 bases not matched to a gene. CDR3 length equals 12 residues. Germline values: CDR1 MNHEY, CDR2 SVGEGT.

The chain uses TRBV7-9 and TRBJ2-5; 11 bases fit TRBD2. The CDR3 spans 15 residues. J gave up 5 bases and V 6 bases, and 8 bases lay outside the gene matches. CDR1 is SEHNR, CDR2 FQNEAQ, per germline (reference sequence). The CDR3, as DNA: TGTGCCAGCAGGATAACTAGCGGGAGAGTGGAGACCCAGTACTTC. This encodes CASRITSGRVETQYF.

The table lists this clonotype with a few counts. The rearrangement uses TRBV12-3 or TRBV12-4 and TRBJ2-2; tentative D call: TRBD1 (6 bases). Trimming removed 2 bases from V and 6 bases from J, with 13 bases in between. The CDR3 loop spans 15 amino acids. The CDR3 loop is CASSLIQGRAGELFF. The CDR3 nucleotides are TGTGCCAGCAGTTTAATTCAGGGGAGAGCCGGGGAGCTGTTTTTT.

V gene TRBV5-1 combines with J gene TRBJ2-7; D unclear. Trimming pared 0 bases from V and 6 bases from J, leaving 10 bases between. This CDR3 is 13 amino acids long. Germline V gene data show CDR1 as SGHRS and CDR2 as YFSETQ. The CDR3 nucleotides read TGCGCCAGCAGCTTGGAGGTCTCCGGCGAGCAGTACTTC. Protein sequence: CASSLEVSGEQYF. The full variable domain, in which reference TRBV5-1 and TRBJ2-7 provide the parts outside the CDR3, is KAGVTQTPRYLIKTRGQQVTLSCSPISGHRSVSWYQQTPGQGLQFLFEYFSETQRNKGNFPGRFSGRQFSNSRSEMNVSTLELGDSALYLCASSLEVSGEQYFGPGTRLTVT.